This TCR beta chain was found in a study of Graves' ophthalmopathy and Graves' hyperthyroidism. Excluded: other autoimmune disease, uncontrolled infection, pregnancy or lactation. Establishment of the diagnosis relied upon clinical symptoms, serum thyroxine, TRAb, thyroid ultrasound and orbital computed tomography. The starting material, 10 ml of fresh peripheral blood, provided the PBMCs. This clonotype was seen repeatedly, ten times or more. Germline CDR1 MRHNA, CDR2 SNTAGT. The CDR3 runs to 13 residues. With 4 bases removed from V and 9 bases from J, the gap between germline ends came to 15 bases. Amplification from RNA transcripts yielded the TCR beta CDR3 regions. HTBI primers were employed in first-round RT-PCR, then a second-round multiplex PCR followed. TCRdb recomputed calls from the multiplex PCR reads with MiXCR, one row per CDR3 protein. The table shows 300,000 to 500,000 distinct CDR3 sequences, with approximately 15% occurring only once.

The sequencing sample was made of peripheral blood. The chain uses TRBV6-4 and TRBJ1-2; weak D call: TRBD1 (5 bases). The receptor was isolated from a woman between 18 and 29 years old with stable Graves' hyperthyroidism. The CDR3 sequence: CASSGSGGSSYTF. In DNA form, the CDR3 reads TGTGCCAGCAGTGGAAGCGGGGGAAGCAGCTACACCTTC.